These T cell receptor beta chains were read from a single sample in a study of OX40 agonist ivuxolimab in advanced cancers. Profiling relied on immunoSEQ multiplex PCR, and the TCRdb table lists in-frame clones only, not all of them. The sample shows roughly 37,000 clones, just under 75% of them seen only once. The sample here was CD4+ or CD8+ T cells sorted from blood, taken in a trial of the OX40 agonist ivuxolimab. The receptors come from an adult with an advanced solid tumor such as melanoma, head and neck, liver or kidney cancer. The CDR3 runs from the conserved cysteine through the conserved F or W. D genes are given only for firm matches. Clone size, where shown, is once, few, many, or a class for clones that have expanded.

J | V | D | size | CDR3 | DNA
TRBJ1-3 | TRBV7-6 | NA | NA | CAGYSGNTIYF | TGTGCCGGCTACTCTGGAAACACCATATATTTT
TRBJ2-3 | TRBV10-3 | NA | NA | CAMAGAGTDTQYF | TGTGCCATGGCGGGGGCTGGGACAGATACGCAGTATTTT
TRBJ2-1 | TRBV11-2 | TRBD1 | NA | CASKGTGVPINEQFF | TGTGCCAGCAAAGGGACAGGGGTGCCGATCAATGAGCAGTTCTTC
TRBJ1-4 | TRBV19 | NA | once | CASNEWGWANEKLFF | TGTGCCAGTAACGAGTGGGGCTGGGCTAATGAAAAACTGTTTTTT
TRBJ1-3 | TRBV6-5 | NA | medium-sized | CASSPRHSGNTIYF | TGTGCCAGCAGTCCCCGGCACTCTGGAAACACCATATATTTT
TRBJ2-2 | TRBV6-1 | NA | once | CASVQGFANTGELFF | TGTGCCAGCGTCCAGGGGTTCGCGAACACCGGGGAGCTGTTTTTT
TRBJ1-2 | TRBV6-1 | NA | NA | CASSEGQGNYGYTF | TGTGCCAGCAGTGAGGGGCAGGGGAACTATGGCTACACCTTC
TRBJ2-1 | TRBV5-1 | NA | NA | CASSFQGAQHEQFF | TGCGCCAGCAGCTTTCAGGGAGCCCAGCATGAGCAGTTCTTC
TRBJ2-7 | TRBV20-1 | TRBD1 | once | CSAMGQHEQYF | TGCAGTGCTATGGGACAGCACGAGCAGTACTTC
TRBJ1-1 | TRBV5-1 | NA | NA | CASSPSRGQATEAFF | TGCGCCAGCAGCCCCTCCCGGGGACAAGCCACTGAAGCTTTCTTT
TRBJ1-2 | TRBV5-1 | NA | few | CASSQNGDIYGYTF | TGCGCCAGCAGCCAAAACGGGGACATCTATGGCTACACCTTC
TRBJ1-2 | TRBV5-6 | TRBD1 | NA | CASSLTGGAGYGYTF | TGTGCCAGCAGCTTGACAGGGGGCGCGGGGTATGGCTACACCTTC
TRBJ2-3 | TRBV19 | NA | NA | CASSRYSTDTQYF | TGTGCCAGTAGTCGCTATAGCACAGATACGCAGTATTTT
TRBJ2-7 | TRBV5-1 | NA | NA | CASSYGVGEQYF | TGCGCCAGCAGCTACGGGGTCGGGGAGCAGTACTTC
TRBJ2-3 | TRBV6-6 | NA | NA | CASSYSFISSTDTQYF | TGTGCCAGCAGTTACTCTTTCATCTCTAGCACAGATACGCAGTATTTT
TRBJ1-1 | TRBV5-1 | TRBD1 | NA | CASSLIRGQTEAFF | TGCGCCAGCAGCTTGATCAGGGGGCAGACTGAAGCTTTCTTT